Listed below are T cell receptor beta chains from one sample, sequenced in a study of identical twins. TCRdb fed the 5' RACE reads into MiXCR, producing one record per CDR3 protein. The sample lists a few hundred thousand distinct CDR3 sequences, about a fifth seen once, with around 12% in the top ten. Sequenced: naive T cells sorted from blood. These receptors came from a man in his fifties in good health. Both conserved end residues are part of each CDR3. D genes are given only for firm matches. The size of a clone is reported for some rows only, either as once, few or many, or as a class for expanded clones.

TRBD1,TRBV7-9,TRBJ2-7,few,TGTGCCAGCAGCTTAAGCCCGGGACAGGGTTCCCACGAGCAGTACTTC,CASSLSPGQGSHEQYF
TRBD2,TRBV4-1,TRBJ2-5,few,TGCGCCAGCAGCCAGGGACTAGCGGGGGATGATGTGACCCAGTACTTC,CASSQGLAGDDVTQYF
TRBD2,TRBV7-8,TRBJ2-7,-,TGTGCCAGCAGCTTAGGGCGGGGGTTCTACGAGCAGTACTTC,CASSLGRGFYEQYF
-,TRBV9,TRBJ2-6,few,TGTGCCAGCAGCCCGACAGGCTCTGGGGCCAACGTCCTGACTTTC,CASSPTGSGANVLTF
TRBD2,TRBV20-1,TRBJ2-2,-,TGCAGTGCTAGATCAACGGGACTAGAGGGCACCGGGGAGCTGTTTTTT,CSARSTGLEGTGELFF
-,TRBV6-1,TRBJ1-1,many,TGTGCCAGCAGTCCTCTAACAGGGAACACTGAAGCTTTCTTT,CASSPLTGNTEAFF
-,TRBV7-9,TRBJ2-5,few,TGTGCCAGCAGCTTAATCACTTGGACAGACCAAGAGACCCAGTACTTC,CASSLITWTDQETQYF
TRBD1,TRBV14,TRBJ1-2,-,TGTGCCAGCAGCCAACAGGGGACAGGGGCTTCTGGCTACACCTTC,CASSQQGTGASGYTF
TRBD1,TRBV4-1,TRBJ1-1,-,TGCGCCAGCAGCCAACCAAGACAGGGGGAAGAAGCTTTCTTT,CASSQPRQGEEAFF
-,TRBV19,TRBJ2-1,-,TGTGCCAGCTCCTTTGGCGGGATCGGAGGCCATGAGCAGTTCTTC,CASSFGGIGGHEQFF
TRBD1,TRBV5-1,TRBJ2-7,-,TGCGCCAGCAGCTTGGCAAGACAGGGTGACGAGCAGTACTTC,CASSLARQGDEQYF